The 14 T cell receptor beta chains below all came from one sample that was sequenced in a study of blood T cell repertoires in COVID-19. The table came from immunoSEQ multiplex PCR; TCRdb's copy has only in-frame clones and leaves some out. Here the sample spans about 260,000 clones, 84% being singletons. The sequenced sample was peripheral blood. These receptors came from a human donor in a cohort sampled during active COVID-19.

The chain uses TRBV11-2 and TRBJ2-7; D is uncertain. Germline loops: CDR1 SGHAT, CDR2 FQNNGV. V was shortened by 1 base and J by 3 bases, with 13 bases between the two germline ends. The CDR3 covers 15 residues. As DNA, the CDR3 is TGTGCCAGCAGCTTAGTCGCAGGTTTGGGCTACGAGCAGTACTTC. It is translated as CASSLVAGLGYEQYF.

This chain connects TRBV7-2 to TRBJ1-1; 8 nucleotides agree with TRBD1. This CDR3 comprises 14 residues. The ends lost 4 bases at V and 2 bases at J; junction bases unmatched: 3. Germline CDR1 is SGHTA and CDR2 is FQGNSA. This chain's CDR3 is CASSSQGANTEAFF. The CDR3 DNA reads TGTGCCAGCAGCTCCCAGGGGGCCAACACTGAAGCTTTCTTT. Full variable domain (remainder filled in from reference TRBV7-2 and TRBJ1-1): GAGVSQSPSNKVTEKGKDVELRCDPISGHTALYWYRQSLGQGLEFLIYFQGNSAPDKSGLPSDRFSAERTGGSVSTLTIQRTQQEDSAVYLCASSSQGANTEAFFGQGTRLTVV.

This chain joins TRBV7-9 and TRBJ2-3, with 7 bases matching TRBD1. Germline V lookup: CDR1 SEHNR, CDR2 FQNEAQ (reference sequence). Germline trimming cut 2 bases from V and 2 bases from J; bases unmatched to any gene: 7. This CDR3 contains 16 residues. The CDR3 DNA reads TGTGCCAGCAGCTTACCGGGACAGCAAGACACAGATACGCAGTATTTT. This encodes CASSLPGQQDTDTQYF.

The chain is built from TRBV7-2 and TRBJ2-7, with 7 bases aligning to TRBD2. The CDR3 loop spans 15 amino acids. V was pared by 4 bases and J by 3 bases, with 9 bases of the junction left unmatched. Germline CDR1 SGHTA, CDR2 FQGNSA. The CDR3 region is CASSSAAGVFYEQYF. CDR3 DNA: TGTGCCAGCAGCTCCGCGGCGGGGGTATTCTACGAGCAGTACTTC.

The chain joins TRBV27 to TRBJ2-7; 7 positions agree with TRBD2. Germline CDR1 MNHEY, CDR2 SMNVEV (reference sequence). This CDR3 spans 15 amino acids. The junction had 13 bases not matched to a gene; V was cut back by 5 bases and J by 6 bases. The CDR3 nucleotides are TGTGCCAGCAGTACGAGGACTAGTCTACTCGGCGAGCAGTACTTC. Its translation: CASSTRTSLLGEQYF.

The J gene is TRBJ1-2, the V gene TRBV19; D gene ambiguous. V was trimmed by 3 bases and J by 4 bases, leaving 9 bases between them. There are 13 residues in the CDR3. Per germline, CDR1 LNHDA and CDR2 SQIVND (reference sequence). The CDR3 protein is CASSISPGYGYTF. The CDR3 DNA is TGTGCCAGTAGTATTTCACCGGGCTATGGCTACACCTTC.

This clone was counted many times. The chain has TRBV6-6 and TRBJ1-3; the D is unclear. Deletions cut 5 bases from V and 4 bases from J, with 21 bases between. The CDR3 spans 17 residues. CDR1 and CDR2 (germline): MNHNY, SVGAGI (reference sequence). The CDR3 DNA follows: TGTGCCAGCAGTCCCATGAGGGCCCTCGGAATCGGAAACACCATATATTTT. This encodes CASSPMRALGIGNTIYF.

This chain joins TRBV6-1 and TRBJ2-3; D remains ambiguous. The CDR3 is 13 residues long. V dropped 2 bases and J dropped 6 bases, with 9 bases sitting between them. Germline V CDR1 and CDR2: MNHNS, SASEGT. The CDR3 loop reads CASSEITADTQYF. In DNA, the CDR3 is TGTGCCAGCAGTGAAATAACAGCCGATACGCAGTATTTT.

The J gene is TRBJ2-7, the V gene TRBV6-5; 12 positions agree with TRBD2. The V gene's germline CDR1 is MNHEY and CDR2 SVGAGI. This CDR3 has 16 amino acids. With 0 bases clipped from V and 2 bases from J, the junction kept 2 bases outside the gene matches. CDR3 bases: TGTGCCAGCAGTTACTCGAGGACTAGCGGGGCCTACGAGCAGTACTTC. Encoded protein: CASSYSRTSGAYEQYF.

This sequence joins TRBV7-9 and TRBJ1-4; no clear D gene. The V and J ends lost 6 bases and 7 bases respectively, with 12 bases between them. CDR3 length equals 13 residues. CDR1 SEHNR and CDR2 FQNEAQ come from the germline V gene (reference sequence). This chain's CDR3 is CASRGSGGEKLFF. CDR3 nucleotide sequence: TGTGCCAGCAGGGGCTCGGGAGGTGAAAAACTGTTTTTT.

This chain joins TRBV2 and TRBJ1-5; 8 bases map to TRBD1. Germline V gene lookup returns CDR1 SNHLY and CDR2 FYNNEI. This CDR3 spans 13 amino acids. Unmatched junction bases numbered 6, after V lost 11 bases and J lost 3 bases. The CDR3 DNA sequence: TGTGCCGGGAGGACAGGGTTCAATCAGCCCCAGCATTTT. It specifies CAGRTGFNQPQHF.

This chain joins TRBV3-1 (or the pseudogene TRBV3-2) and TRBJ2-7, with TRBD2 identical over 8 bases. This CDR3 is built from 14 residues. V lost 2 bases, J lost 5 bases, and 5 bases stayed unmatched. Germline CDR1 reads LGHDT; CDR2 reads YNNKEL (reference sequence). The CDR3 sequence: CASSQRSSGNEQYF. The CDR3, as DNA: TGTGCCAGCAGCCAACGTAGTAGCGGGAACGAGCAGTACTTC.

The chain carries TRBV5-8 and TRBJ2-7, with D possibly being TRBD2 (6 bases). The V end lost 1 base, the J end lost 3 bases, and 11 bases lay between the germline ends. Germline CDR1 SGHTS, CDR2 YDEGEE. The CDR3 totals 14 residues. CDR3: CASSLWEVIYEQYF. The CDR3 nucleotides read TGTGCCAGCAGCTTGTGGGAGGTGATCTACGAGCAGTACTTC. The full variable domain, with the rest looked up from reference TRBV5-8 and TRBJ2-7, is EAGVTQSPTHLIKTRGQQATLRCSPISGHTSVYWYQQALGLGLQFLLWYDEGEERNRGNFPPRFSGRQFPNYSSELNVNALELEDSALYLCASSLWEVIYEQYFGPGTRLTVT.

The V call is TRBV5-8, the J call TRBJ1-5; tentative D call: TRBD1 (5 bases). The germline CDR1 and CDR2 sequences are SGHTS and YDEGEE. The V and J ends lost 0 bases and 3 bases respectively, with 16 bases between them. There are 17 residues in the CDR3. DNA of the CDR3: TGTGCCAGCAGCTTGGCGCTCAGGGCCGGACACAATCAGCCCCAGCATTTT. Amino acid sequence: CASSLALRAGHNQPQHF.